This T cell receptor beta chain was obtained from a study of CD8+ T cells in alopecia areata. V lost 0 bases, J lost 5 bases, and 11 bases lay in between. CDR1 is SGHRS and CDR2 is YFSETQ in the germline V gene. This CDR3 is built from 14 residues. Extraction of RNA preceded its reverse transcription into cDNA, which served as the sequencing template. Produced via immunoSEQ multiplex PCR; TCRdb's table is partial and in-frame only. The sample lists 120,000 to 150,000 clones, about 90% occurring once. The sequence was obtained from a human donor with alopecia areata. This specimen consisted of CD8+ T cells sorted from blood, obtained at week 0. The chain recombines TRBV5-1 with TRBJ1-2, with D uncertain. In DNA, the CDR3 is TGCGCCAGCAGCTTGGAAACAGCGGCGTATGGCTACACCTTC. Protein product: CASSLETAAYGYTF. The whole variable domain, remainder taken from reference TRBV5-1 and TRBJ1-2, is KAGVTQTPRYLIKTRGQQVTLSCSPISGHRSVSWYQQTPGQGLQFLFEYFSETQRNKGNFPGRFSGRQFSNSRSEMNVSTLELGDSALYLCASSLETAAYGYTFGSGTRLTVV.